Here is one T cell receptor (beta chain) with its context. The record originates from a study of blood T cell repertoires in COVID-19. Background on the study: COVID-19 samples, acute and convalescent, were from the United States, Italy and Spain.

The V gene's germline CDR1 is LGHNA and CDR2 YNFKEQ. CDR3 size: 17 residues. Trimming removed 2 bases from V and 4 bases from J; junction bases left unmatched: 5. Assay: immunoSEQ multiplex PCR; the TCRdb copy retains only in-frame clones and omits some. In the table there are about 230,000 clones, roughly 85% of which are singletons. The rearrangement links TRBV4-2 to TRBJ2-5, with TRBD2 identical over 15 bases. The sequence came from a woman in her 70s with active or convalescent COVID-19. The sequenced sample consisted of peripheral blood. The CDR3 sequence is CASSQLGLAGGGETQYF. The CDR3 coding sequence is TGTGCCAGCAGCCAACTGGGACTAGCGGGGGGCGGAGAGACCCAGTACTTC.